These 2 T cell receptor beta chains originate from one sample sequenced in a study of OX40 agonist ivuxolimab in advanced cancers. Libraries were prepared through the immunoSEQ multiplex PCR assay. TCRdb obtained this table from immuneACCESS and retained in-frame rearrangements with V and J assigned. These tables miss some clones; where compared with another copy, unresolved V genes account for less than half of the shortfall, and the remainder is unexplained. The table for this sample lists approximately 44,000 clones; around 93% of them were counted only once. The ten largest make up approximately 28% of the sample. The sequences come from CD4+ or CD8+ T cells sorted from blood, collected in a trial of the OX40 agonist ivuxolimab. These receptor sequences come from an adult with an advanced solid tumor such as melanoma, head and neck, liver or kidney cancer.

This clone was seen just once. The V gene is TRBV19, the J gene TRBJ1-1; possible D gene TRBD1, 5 bases. The germline V and J ends were trimmed by 5 bases and 1 base, with 11 bases remaining between them. The length of the CDR3 is 14 residues. Germline V lookup: CDR1 LNHDA, CDR2 SQIVND (reference sequence). The CDR3 region is CASSLRTRNTEAFF. CDR3 nucleotide sequence: TGTGCCAGTAGTTTGCGGACACGGAACACTGAAGCTTTCTTT.

The rearrangement links TRBV27 to TRBJ2-3; 12 bases match TRBD2. Germline V gene data show CDR1 as MNHEY and CDR2 as SMNVEV (reference sequence). This CDR3 has 15 residues. With 6 bases clipped from V and 4 bases from J, the junction kept 5 bases outside the gene matches. The CDR3 sequence: CASSKTSGSADTQYF. The CDR3 nucleotides are TGTGCCAGCAGCAAGACTAGCGGGAGCGCAGATACGCAGTATTTT.